These 26 T cell receptor beta chains were sequenced from one sample in a study of blood T cell repertoires in COVID-19. TCRdb's table, derived via immunoSEQ multiplex PCR, lists solely in-frame clones and lacks some. The sample lists about 160,000 clones; 90% to 95% were seen once. Specimen: peripheral blood. These receptors originate from a woman between 50 and 59 years old with acute or convalescent COVID-19.

The V gene is TRBV19, the J gene TRBJ2-1, with TRBD2 matching over 13 bases. V lost 10 bases to trimming and J lost 7 bases; unmatched junction nucleotides: 10. The CDR3 is 15 residues long. Germline loops: CDR1 LNHDA, CDR2 SQIVND (reference sequence). In DNA form, the CDR3 reads TGTGCCACTCGAGGACTAGCGGGAGTTAGAAATGAGCAGTTCTTC. It is translated as CATRGLAGVRNEQFF.

This sequence joins TRBV7-3 and TRBJ2-1, with 10 nucleotides matching TRBD1. Trimming took 5 bases from V and 5 from J; bases not matched to a gene: 3. CDR1 and CDR2 (germline): SGHTA, FQGTGA. CDR3 length: 14 residues. CDR3 in amino acids: CASSRTGGDNEQFF. CDR3 in DNA: TGTGCCAGCAGCCGGACAGGGGGGGACAATGAGCAGTTCTTC.

This clone was counted once. The chain employs TRBV6-6 and TRBJ1-1; 7 positions agree with TRBD1. The trim removed 7 bases at V and 8 bases at J, leaving 4 bases unmatched. CDR1 and CDR2 from the germline V gene are MNHNY and SVGAGI (reference sequence). CDR3 size: 11 residues. The CDR3 DNA is TGTGCCAGCACAGGGGGGTTCGAAGCTTTCTTT. Its translation is CASTGGFEAFF.

V is TRBV5-1 and J is TRBJ1-5; 11 nucleotides line up with TRBD1. With V trimmed by 4 bases and J by 4 bases, 7 bases remained unmatched. CDR3 length equals 16 residues. Germline values: CDR1 SGHRS, CDR2 YFSETQ. CDR3 sequence (DNA): TGCGCCAGCAGCCCAGGACAGGGGGCGTCAAATCAGCCCCAGCATTTT. Amino acid sequence: CASSPGQGASNQPQHF.

The gene calls are TRBV12-3 or TRBV12-4 and TRBJ1-2; TRBD1 is a possible D gene (6 bases). V was pared by 5 bases and J by 3 bases, with 10 bases between. The CDR3 is made up of 13 amino acids. The CDR3 nucleotides read TGTGCCAGCAGTGCACAGGGCTACTATGGCTACACCTTC. It codes for CASSAQGYYGYTF.

The count of this clone is one. The V gene is TRBV19, the J gene TRBJ2-5, with D perhaps TRBD2 (6 bases). CDR1 is LNHDA, CDR2 SQIVND, per germline (reference sequence). V lost 1 base and J lost 5, with 11 bases in between. The CDR3 has 14 residues. The CDR3 nucleotides are TGTGCCAGTAGTATAGCGGCGGGGAGGGAGACCCAGTACTTC. Protein product: CASSIAAGRETQYF. Based on the CDR3 plus reference TRBV19 and TRBJ2-5, the full variable domain is DGGITQSPKYLFRKEGQNVTLSCEQNLNHDAMYWYRQDPGQGLRLIYYSQIVNDFQKGDIAEGYSVSREKKESFPLTVTSAQKNPTAFYLCASSIAAGRETQYFGPGTRLLVL.

This chain uses TRBV7-9 with TRBJ1-6; 8 nucleotides match TRBD1. CDR1 SEHNR and CDR2 FQNEAQ come from the germline V gene (reference sequence). The V gene end was trimmed by 5 bases and the J gene end by 14 bases; junction bases not matched to a gene: 14. This CDR3 has 15 residues. The CDR3 nucleotides are TGTGCCAGCAGCAGTTCCGGGACAGGAACGGCCACCCTCCACTTT. Translating it yields CASSSSGTGTATLHF.

On this clone itself: The sample contains more than one DNA sequence encoding this CDR3. The chain is built from TRBV3-1 (or the pseudogene TRBV3-2) and TRBJ2-5; no clear D. Trimming took off 1 base at V and 3 bases at J, with 3 bases between the two ends. The length of the CDR3 is 12 residues. Germline CDR1 and CDR2: LGHDT and YNNKEL (reference sequence). CDR3 sequence reads: CASSQVKETQYF. The DNA of the CDR3 is TGTGCCAGCAGCCAAGTCAAAGAGACCCAGTACTTC.

V is TRBV7-9 and J is TRBJ2-7; D uncertain. Germline loops: CDR1 SEHNR, CDR2 FQNEAQ (reference sequence). This CDR3 comprises 14 residues. V was shortened by 5 bases and J by 3 bases, with 14 bases between the two germline ends. The CDR3 DNA is TGTGCCAGCAGCCCCTCCCAGGTTAGCTACGAGCAGTACTTC. This translates into CASSPSQVSYEQYF.

For the CDR3, the DNA is TGTGCCAGCAGGACGGATATGGGGCATGGGGAGACCCAGTACTTC. Protein: CASRTDMGHGETQYF. The V gene is TRBV7-9, the J gene TRBJ2-5; TRBD1 might be the D (5 bases). This CDR3 region has 15 residues. V was clipped by 6 bases and J by 5 bases, with 19 bases between them. Germline V lookup: CDR1 SEHNR, CDR2 FQNEAQ (reference sequence).

Turning to this clone: Other DNA sequences in the same sample also yield this CDR3. This sequence joins TRBV18 and TRBJ1-3; D gene unclear. Germline values: CDR1 KGHSH, CDR2 LQKENI. Deletions cut 5 bases from V and 3 bases from J, with 8 bases between. CDR3 length: 13 residues. The DNA of the CDR3 is TGTGCCAGCTCATCAGATCGTGGAAACACCATATATTTT. Translated: CASSSDRGNTIYF.

The rearrangement joins TRBV11-2 to TRBJ2-7, with 7 positions matching TRBD1. Per the germline V gene, CDR1 is SGHAT and CDR2 is FQNNGV. This CDR3 is built from 17 residues. V shed 2 bases and J 6 bases; nucleotides not matched to a gene: 16. The CDR3 DNA follows: TGTGCCAGCAGCTTAACGACGGTATCCACAGGGGTGGGCGAGCAGTACTTC. Translating it yields CASSLTTVSTGVGEQYF.

This clone occurred a few times. V and J are TRBV15 and TRBJ2-2; D gene ambiguous. The germline V gene has CDR1 LNHNV and CDR2 YYDKDF (reference sequence). The CDR3 is 13 residues long. V was trimmed by 8 bases and J by 4 bases, leaving 11 bases between them. CDR3 in amino acids: CATLSLGTGELFF. CDR3 nucleotides: TGTGCCACCCTGTCACTCGGCACCGGGGAGCTGTTTTTT.

The chain recombines TRBV3-1 (or the pseudogene TRBV3-2) with TRBJ1-1, with TRBD1 matching over 9 bases. CDR1 is LGHDT, CDR2 YNNKEL, per germline (reference sequence). This CDR3 contains 14 residues. V lost 6 bases and J lost 3; bases outside the gene matches: 5. In DNA, the CDR3 is TGTGCCAGCAGGCCCACAGGGGGCCACACTGAAGCTTTCTTT. Its protein product is CASRPTGGHTEAFF.

The V and J genes are TRBV7-3 and TRBJ2-2; D might be TRBD1 (5 bases). The V gene's germline CDR1 is SGHTA and CDR2 FQGTGA. This CDR3 has 16 amino acids. V was shortened by 4 bases and J by 2 bases, with 14 bases between the two germline ends. The CDR3 loop reads CASSSRGTYNTGELFF. The CDR3 bases are TGTGCCAGCAGCTCAAGGGGCACTTATAACACCGGGGAGCTGTTTTTT.

The gene calls are TRBV3-1 (or the pseudogene TRBV3-2) and TRBJ2-5, with 10 bases lining up with TRBD2. J was trimmed by 5 bases and V by 6 bases; bases with no gene match: 6. Looked up from germline, CDR1 is LGHDT and CDR2 is YNNKEL (reference sequence). CDR3 length equals 14 residues. The CDR3 DNA sequence: TGTGCCAGCAGTCCTAGCGGGAGTGGGGAGACCCAGTACTTC. As protein: CASSPSGSGETQYF.

In this sample, this clone turned up once. The rearrangement links TRBV7-9 to TRBJ2-5; D unresolved. CDR3 length equals 14 residues. The ends were cut back, 4 bases at V and 0 bases at J, with 9 bases in the middle. The germline CDR1 and CDR2 sequences are SEHNR and FQNEAQ (reference sequence). The CDR3 sequence: CASSSDKYQETQYF. In DNA, the CDR3 is TGTGCCAGCAGCTCCGACAAGTACCAAGAGACCCAGTACTTC. The full variable domain, its missing parts supplied by reference TRBV7-9 and TRBJ2-5, is DTGVSQNPRHKITKRGQNVTFRCDPISEHNRLYWYRQTLGQGPEFLTYFQNEAQLEKSRLLSDRFSAERPKGSFSTLEIQRTEQGDSAMYLCASSSDKYQETQYFGPGTRLLVL.

This clone was recorded only once. CDR3 DNA sequence: TGTGCCAGCAGTGCCCGGGCGGGGTCCTACAATGAGCAGTTCTTC. Amino acid sequence: CASSARAGSYNEQFF. The V and J genes are TRBV6-2 or TRBV6-3 and TRBJ2-1; tentative D call: TRBD2 (6 bases). Trimming cost V 5 bases and J 1 base, with 12 bases left between them. The CDR3 contains 15 residues. Looked up from germline, CDR1 is MNHEY and CDR2 is SVGEGT.

This rearrangement joins TRBV2 to TRBJ2-7; 11 bases align to TRBD2. V lost 5 bases and J lost 3; bases outside the gene matches: 6. The CDR3 covers 15 residues. Germline assignment: CDR1 SNHLY and CDR2 FYNNEI. This CDR3 reads CASSSLAGGIYEQYF. DNA of the CDR3: TGTGCCAGCAGTAGTCTAGCGGGAGGTATCTACGAGCAGTACTTC.

Remarks on this clone: At the DNA level, this CDR3 is encoded by other sequences in the same sample as well. V usage is TRBV5-1 and J usage is TRBJ2-7; 7 bases match TRBD1. The CDR3 sequence is 14 residues long. Germline lookup yields CDR1 SGHRS and CDR2 YFSETQ. The junction had 4 bases not matched to a gene; V was cut back by 0 bases and J by 4 bases. The CDR3 spells CASSLGDSSYEQYF. DNA for the CDR3: TGCGCCAGCAGCTTGGGGGACAGCTCGTACGAGCAGTACTTC.

The rearrangement joins TRBV24-1 to TRBJ2-1; D is undetermined. The CDR3 totals 15 residues. Germline V gene lookup returns CDR1 KGHDR and CDR2 SFDVKD. Trimming took 4 bases from V and 2 from J, leaving 11 bases between them. The CDR3 DNA reads TGTGCCACCAGTGAGGCGGAACCGCCCTACAATGAGCAGTTCTTC. It is translated as CATSEAEPPYNEQFF.

V and J are TRBV7-8 and TRBJ2-1, with 10 bases aligning to TRBD1. V lost 1 base to trimming and J lost 6 bases; unmatched junction nucleotides: 0. The CDR3 spans 14 residues. Germline loops: CDR1 SGHVS, CDR2 FQNEAQ. DNA for the CDR3: TGTGCCAGCAGCTTAGGGACAGGGGGCAATGAGCAGTTCTTC. Amino acids: CASSLGTGGNEQFF.

V is TRBV3-1 (or the pseudogene TRBV3-2) and J is TRBJ2-1; 10 bases fit TRBD2. Germline trimming cut 0 bases from V and 8 bases from J; bases unmatched to any gene: 4. CDR3 length: 15 residues. The germline CDR1 and CDR2 sequences are LGHDT and YNNKEL (reference sequence). CDR3 loop: CASSQDSGGAYEQFF. The CDR3 DNA reads as TGTGCCAGCAGCCAAGACAGCGGGGGGGCCTATGAGCAGTTCTTC.

The chain recombines TRBV18 with TRBJ2-5, with TRBD1 as a possible D gene (5 bases). The V end was cut by 4 bases, the J end by 4 bases, with 19 bases between. Germline CDR1 KGHSH, CDR2 LQKENI. The CDR3 runs 16 residues. Here the CDR3 reads CASSLTMAGNGETQYF. DNA for the CDR3: TGTGCCAGCTCACTTACTATGGCAGGGAACGGAGAGACCCAGTACTTC.

The chain links TRBV6-5 to TRBJ1-2; perhaps TRBD1 as D (6 bases). V was clipped by 6 bases and J by 3 bases, with 17 bases between them. Germline-derived CDR1 and CDR2 are MNHEY and SVGAGI. The CDR3 covers 15 residues. The CDR3 bases are TGTGCCAGCAGCCACCGAACCGGGACACACTATGGCTACACCTTC. It encodes CASSHRTGTHYGYTF.

The V gene is TRBV9, the J gene TRBJ2-7; TRBD1 agrees at 8 bases. Per germline, CDR1 SGDLS and CDR2 YYNGEE. The CDR3 loop spans 15 amino acids. Trimming removed 0 bases from V and 2 bases from J; junction bases left unmatched: 4. This chain's CDR3 is CASSVGAGGAYEQYF. CDR3 sequence (DNA): TGTGCCAGCAGCGTAGGAGCAGGGGGCGCCTACGAGCAGTACTTC.